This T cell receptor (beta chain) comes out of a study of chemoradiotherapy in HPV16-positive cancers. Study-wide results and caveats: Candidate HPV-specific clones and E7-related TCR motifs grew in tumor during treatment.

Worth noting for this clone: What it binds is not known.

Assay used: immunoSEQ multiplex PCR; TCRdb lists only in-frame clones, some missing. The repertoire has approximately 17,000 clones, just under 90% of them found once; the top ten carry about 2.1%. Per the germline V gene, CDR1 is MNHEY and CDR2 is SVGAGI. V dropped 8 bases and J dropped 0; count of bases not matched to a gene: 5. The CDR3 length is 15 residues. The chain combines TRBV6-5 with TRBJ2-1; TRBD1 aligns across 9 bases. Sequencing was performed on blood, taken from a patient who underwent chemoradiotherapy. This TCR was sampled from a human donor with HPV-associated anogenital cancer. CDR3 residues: CASGGTGRSYNEQFF. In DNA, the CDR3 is TGTGCCAGCGGCGGGACAGGGCGCTCCTACAATGAGCAGTTCTTC.